The 21 T cell receptor beta chains given below trace back to one sample, sequenced in a study of radiotherapy plus CTLA-4 blockade in lung cancer. Profiled with immunoSEQ multiplex PCR; TCRdb holds only in-frame clones, not every one. The sample holds some 51,000 clones, about 85% seen once. The sample consisted of peripheral blood, taken from a patient treated with radiotherapy plus ipilimumab. All receptors derive from a human donor with non-small cell lung cancer who had a complete response to radiotherapy plus ipilimumab.

The chain uses TRBV10-2 and TRBJ1-6; D gene unclear. The CDR3 totals 13 residues. V dropped 3 bases and J dropped 9 bases, with 9 bases sitting between them. From germline, CDR1 is WSHSY and CDR2 SAAADI. The CDR3 nucleotides read TGCGCCAGCAGTGAAAGAGGAGGTTCACCCCTCCACTTT. It encodes CASSERGGSPLHF.

This chain uses TRBV5-1 with TRBJ2-7; 8 bases align to TRBD1. This CDR3 comprises 15 residues. The J segment lost 5 bases and the V segment lost 0 bases, leaving 7 bases of the junction unmatched. The germline V gene has CDR1 SGHRS and CDR2 YFSETQ. CDR3 DNA sequence: TGCGCCAGCAGCTTGGGACAGGGGAGAACAGACGAGCAGTACGTC. As protein: CASSLGQGRTDEQYV.

The chain has TRBV18 and TRBJ1-2; D is undetermined. Trimming removed 3 bases from V and 8 bases from J, with 19 bases in between. This CDR3 spans 15 amino acids. Per germline, CDR1 KGHSH and CDR2 LQKENI. The CDR3 DNA is TGTGCCAGCTCACCTCAAGGAGGTATCGAGGTGGGCTACACCTTC. Its protein product is CASSPQGGIEVGYTF.

This chain connects TRBV5-4 to TRBJ2-5; 10 bases are a match to TRBD2. Germline CDR1 reads SGHNT; CDR2 reads YYREEE (reference sequence). Trimming took 0 bases from V and 5 from J; bases not matched to a gene: 4. This CDR3 spans 15 amino acids. The CDR3 reads CASSLGAGGLETQYF. DNA for the CDR3: TGTGCCAGCAGCTTGGGAGCGGGGGGGCTGGAGACCCAGTACTTC.

The rearrangement uses TRBV18 and TRBJ1-1; no definite D call. Trimming cost V 1 base and J 1 base, with 4 bases left between them. Germline values: CDR1 KGHSH, CDR2 LQKENI. The CDR3 consists of 13 residues. CDR3: CASSPRQNTEAFF. DNA for the CDR3: TGTGCCAGCTCACCACGACAGAACACTGAAGCTTTCTTT. The whole variable domain, remainder taken from reference TRBV18 and TRBJ1-1, is NAGVMQNPRHLVRRRGQEARLRCSPMKGHSHVYWYRQLPEEGLKFMVYLQKENIIDESGMPKERFSAEFPKEGPSILRIQQVVRGDSAAYFCASSPRQNTEAFFGQGTRLTVV.

The chain links TRBV2 to TRBJ2-1; no reliable D call. The CDR3 loop spans 12 amino acids. Per the germline V gene, CDR1 is SNHLY and CDR2 is FYNNEI. Trimming removed 8 bases at V and 9 bases at J, with 14 bases between. The chain's CDR3 is CASELNFGEQFF. The CDR3 nucleotides read TGTGCCAGCGAATTGAACTTTGGTGAGCAGTTCTTC.

This chain links TRBV28 with TRBJ1-1, with 9 bases fitting TRBD1. There are 16 residues in the CDR3. The V gene's germline CDR1 is MDHEN and CDR2 SYDVKM. With 4 bases clipped from V and 8 bases from J, the junction kept 14 bases outside the gene matches. CDR3 amino acids: CASSSPSGTGNSEAFF. The CDR3 DNA reads as TGTGCCAGCAGTTCACCCTCCGGGACAGGGAATTCCGAAGCTTTCTTT.

This clone has a handful of counts. The chain recombines TRBV4-3 with TRBJ1-5, with D unresolved. The V gene lost 0 bases and the J gene lost 6 bases, with 6 bases spanning the gap. This CDR3 is built from 13 residues. Germline CDR1 reads LGHNA; CDR2 reads YSLEER. The CDR3 protein is CASSQEEGQPQHF. CDR3 DNA: TGCGCCAGCAGCCAAGAAGAGGGTCAGCCCCAGCATTTT.

The chain uses TRBV15 and TRBJ1-5; no reliable D call. Per the germline V gene, CDR1 is LNHNV and CDR2 is YYDKDF (reference sequence). Deletions cut 5 bases from V and 4 bases from J, with 9 bases between. The CDR3 has 13 residues. CDR3 coding DNA: TGTGCCACCAGCGTAGGAGGGAATCAGCCCCAGCATTTT. Protein: CATSVGGNQPQHF.

This chain joins TRBV18 and TRBJ1-1; maybe TRBD1 (6 bases). Germline loops: CDR1 KGHSH, CDR2 LQKENI. V was shortened by 3 bases and J by 4 bases, with 24 bases between the two germline ends. The CDR3 consists of 18 residues. For the CDR3, the DNA is TGTGCCAGCTCACCCCAATCACTGGCGGGGGGCGGTATCACTGAAGCTTTCTTT. This gives the protein CASSPQSLAGGGITEAFF. The full variable domain, in which reference TRBV18 and TRBJ1-1 provide the parts outside the CDR3, is NAGVMQNPRHLVRRRGQEARLRCSPMKGHSHVYWYRQLPEEGLKFMVYLQKENIIDESGMPKERFSAEFPKEGPSILRIQQVVRGDSAAYFCASSPQSLAGGGITEAFFGQGTRLTVV.

In its sample, this clone was seen once. V gene TRBV7-2 combines with J gene TRBJ1-1; maybe TRBD1 (5 bases). The CDR3 covers 13 residues. V lost 8 bases, J lost 2 bases, and 12 bases lay in between. Germline CDR1 is SGHTA and CDR2 is FQGNSA. The DNA for the CDR3 is TGTGCCAGCCTAGGAGGGGCAAACACTGAAGCTTTCTTT. Residues: CASLGGANTEAFF.

The chain links TRBV9 to TRBJ2-1, with no clear D. Trimming pared 0 bases from V and 7 bases from J, leaving 8 bases between. This CDR3 is built from 13 residues. The germline V gene encodes CDR1 SGDLS and CDR2 YYNGEE. This chain's CDR3 is CASSVGVENEQFF. Here the CDR3 DNA reads TGTGCCAGCAGCGTAGGGGTGGAGAATGAGCAGTTCTTC. Looking up the rest from reference TRBV9 and TRBJ2-1 gives the full variable domain: DSGVTQTPKHLITATGQRVTLRCSPRSGDLSVYWYQQSLDQGLQFLIQYYNGEERAKGNILERFSAQQFPDLHSELNLSSLELGDSALYFCASSVGVENEQFFGPGTRLTVL.

This sequence joins TRBV28 and TRBJ2-6; TRBD1 agrees at 11 bases. The CDR3 covers 16 residues. Germline CDR1 and CDR2: MDHEN and SYDVKM. Trimming took 11 bases from V and 0 from J; bases not matched to a gene: 6. This CDR3 reads CAATGTGGSGANVLTF. In DNA, the CDR3 is TGTGCCGCTACCGGGACAGGGGGCTCTGGGGCCAACGTCCTGACTTTC.

V gene TRBV14 combines with J gene TRBJ1-2; 8 nucleotides line up with TRBD1. CDR3 length equals 15 residues. The ends lost 4 bases at V and 4 bases at J; junction bases unmatched: 8. CDR1 SGHDN and CDR2 FVKESK come from the germline V gene. In nucleotides, the CDR3 is TGTGCCAGCAGCCCTACCGGGACAGGCATCTATGGCTACACCTTC. This codes for CASSPTGTGIYGYTF.

This chain uses TRBV7-9 with TRBJ2-1; no clear D. Germline V gene lookup returns CDR1 SEHNR and CDR2 FQNEAQ (reference sequence). The CDR3 is made up of 12 amino acids. Trimming took 1 base from V and 10 from J, leaving 8 bases between them. DNA for the CDR3: TGTGCCAGCAGCTTAGACGTTGAGGAGCAGTTCTTC. Its translation is CASSLDVEEQFF.

V gene TRBV5-4 combines with J gene TRBJ2-7; the match to TRBD1 covers 11 bases. In germline, CDR1 is SGHNT, CDR2 YYREEE (reference sequence). The length of the CDR3 is 15 residues. The J segment lost 0 bases and the V segment lost 2 bases, leaving 1 base of the junction unmatched. The CDR3: CASSLGTGGSYEQYF. The CDR3 nucleotides are TGTGCCAGCAGCTTAGGGACAGGGGGCTCCTACGAGCAGTACTTC.

There are a few counts of this clone. This sequence joins TRBV2 and TRBJ2-3; D is perhaps TRBD2 (6 bases). This CDR3 spans 15 amino acids. Germline loops: CDR1 SNHLY, CDR2 FYNNEI. Trimming shortened V by 8 bases and J by 5 bases, and 20 bases separated the two germline ends. CDR3 sequence: CASRGLRDYGDTQYF. In DNA, the CDR3 is TGTGCCAGCCGGGGACTCCGGGATTATGGAGATACGCAGTATTTT. The variable domain in full, with the rest retrieved from reference TRBV2 and TRBJ2-3, is EPEVTQTPSHQVTQMGQEVILRCVPISNHLYFYWYRQILGQKVEFLVSFYNNEISEKSEIFDDQFSVERPDGSNFTLKIRSTKLEDSAMYFCASRGLRDYGDTQYFGPGTRLTVL.

The CDR3 loop is CASSIDRGVSEQYF. CDR3 coding DNA: TGCGCCAGCAGCATCGACAGGGGGGTCTCCGAGCAGTACTTC. The chain couples TRBV10-2 to TRBJ2-7, with TRBD1 matching over 9 bases. J gave up 6 bases and V 6 bases, and 9 bases lay outside the gene matches. The CDR3 totals 14 residues. The V gene's germline CDR1 is WSHSY and CDR2 SAAADI.

This chain connects TRBV7-9 to TRBJ2-5, with D possibly matching TRBD2 (5 bases). V lost 0 bases and J 5 bases, leaving 10 bases between the germline ends. This CDR3 spans 14 amino acids. Germline CDR1 SEHNR, CDR2 FQNEAQ (reference sequence). The CDR3 sequence is CASSLATVAETQYF. CDR3 nucleotide sequence: TGTGCCAGCAGCTTAGCCACTGTAGCGGAGACCCAGTACTTC.

The chain employs TRBV5-1 and TRBJ1-4; D call uncertain. The germline gives CDR1 SGHRS, CDR2 YFSETQ. The CDR3 sequence is 15 residues long. Trimming left V 3 bases short and J 3 bases short, with 12 bases between. The CDR3 protein is CASSSDPRANEKLFF. The CDR3 coding sequence is TGCGCCAGCAGCTCGGACCCGAGGGCTAATGAAAAACTGTTTTTT.

This clone was observed a handful of times. The chain is built from TRBV27 and TRBJ1-5; 10 bases are a match to TRBD1. This CDR3 spans 18 amino acids. Germline-derived CDR1 and CDR2 are MNHEY and SMNVEV (reference sequence). After removal of 1 base from V and 2 bases from J, the junction contained 8 bases not matched to a gene. The DNA for the CDR3 is TGTGCCAGCAGTTTATTCTACACCGGGACAGGGGGCAATCAGCCCCAGCATTTT. Amino acid sequence: CASSLFYTGTGGNQPQHF.